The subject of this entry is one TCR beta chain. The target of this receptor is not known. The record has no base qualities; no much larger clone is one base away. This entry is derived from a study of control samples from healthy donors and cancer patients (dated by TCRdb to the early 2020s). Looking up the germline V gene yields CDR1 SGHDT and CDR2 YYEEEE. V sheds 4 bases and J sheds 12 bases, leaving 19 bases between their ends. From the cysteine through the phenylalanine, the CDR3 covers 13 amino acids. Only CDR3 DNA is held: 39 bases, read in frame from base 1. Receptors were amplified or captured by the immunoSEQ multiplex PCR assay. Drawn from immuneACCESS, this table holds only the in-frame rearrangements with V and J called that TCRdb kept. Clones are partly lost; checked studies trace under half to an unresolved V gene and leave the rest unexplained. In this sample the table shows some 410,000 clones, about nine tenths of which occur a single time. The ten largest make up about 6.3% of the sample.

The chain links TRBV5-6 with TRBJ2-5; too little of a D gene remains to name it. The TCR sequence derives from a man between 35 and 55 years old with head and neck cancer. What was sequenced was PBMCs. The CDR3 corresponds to CASSLGSRHPEYF. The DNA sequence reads TGTGCCAGCAGCCTTGGCTCCCGGCACCCGGAGTACTTC.